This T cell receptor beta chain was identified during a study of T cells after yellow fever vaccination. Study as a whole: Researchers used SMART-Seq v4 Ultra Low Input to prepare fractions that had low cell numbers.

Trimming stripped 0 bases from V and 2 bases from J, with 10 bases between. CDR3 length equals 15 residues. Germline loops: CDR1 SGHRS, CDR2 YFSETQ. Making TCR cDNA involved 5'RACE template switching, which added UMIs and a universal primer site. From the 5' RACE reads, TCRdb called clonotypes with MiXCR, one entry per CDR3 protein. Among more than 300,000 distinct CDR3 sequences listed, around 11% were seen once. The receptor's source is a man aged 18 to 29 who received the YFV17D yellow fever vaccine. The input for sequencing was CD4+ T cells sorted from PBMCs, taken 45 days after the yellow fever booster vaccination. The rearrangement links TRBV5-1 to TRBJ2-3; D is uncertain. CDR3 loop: CASSLEGQTTDTQYF. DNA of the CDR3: TGCGCCAGCAGCTTGGAGGGCCAGACCACAGATACGCAGTATTTT.